This T cell receptor (beta chain) was recorded in a study of radiotherapy plus CTLA-4 blockade in lung cancer. This CDR3 has 14 residues. Germline V gene sequence: CDR1 SNHLY, CDR2 FYNNEI. J was trimmed by 2 bases and V by 3 bases; bases with no gene match: 3. This clone was found once. Method: immunoSEQ multiplex PCR; TCRdb's copy keeps in-frame clones and lacks some. The sample yields tens of thousands of clones, 65% to 85% seen once. The chain employs TRBV2 and TRBJ2-5; the match to TRBD2 covers 7 bases. The source is a human donor with non-small cell lung cancer whose response to radiotherapy plus ipilimumab could not be evaluated. Some clones in this sample may be carry-over from other donors' samples. Sequences were derived from peripheral blood, sampled from a patient treated with radiotherapy plus ipilimumab. CDR3 in DNA: TGTGCCAGCAGTGACGGGGGGTATCAAGAGACCCAGTACTTC. Its protein product is CASSDGGYQETQYF.